This T cell receptor (beta chain) is from a study of T cell responses to AZD1222 COVID-19 vaccine. Findings and caveats of the study: Baseline seropositivity characterized only 5 to 7 AZD1222 recipients. Mostly white British, mostly female donors; authors suggested clonal diversity may be underestimated. Of spike-specific TCRs, nearly half reportedly target regions left unmutated in variants.

On this clone: Its antigen is not known.

TCRdb's table, derived via immunoSEQ multiplex PCR, lists solely in-frame clones and lacks some. Of about 200,000 clones listed, 80% to 95% are singletons. Sequenced material: peripheral blood, taken 28 days after the second AZD1222 dose. The sequence was collected from an adult who received the AZD1222 COVID-19 vaccine.

Here the CDR3 reads CASSFVWGYTF. In DNA form, the CDR3 reads TGTGCCAGCAGTTTCGTCTGGGGCTACACCTTC. The chain joins TRBV28 to TRBJ1-2; no firm D call. CDR1 and CDR2 from the germline V gene are MDHEN and SYDVKM. The CDR3 runs to 11 residues. V was cut by 3 bases and J by 8 bases, with 7 bases left in between.